A selection of T cell receptor beta chains follows, all from one sample in a study of blood T cells in healthy people across ages. One entry per CDR3 protein results from TCRdb running MiXCR on the 5' RACE reads. The sample contains some 760,000 distinct CDR3 sequences, roughly 25% of which appear only once. The sample was also linked to a second study, of T cells of mothers and their children.

Sequenced input: blood. The receptors derive from a boy aged 5-17 years in good health. CDR3s include the opening cysteine and the closing phenylalanine or tryptophan.

V gene: TRBV28
CDR3 length: 13
CDR3 protein: CASRQGRRNIQYF

V gene: TRBV6-1
CDR3 length: 13
CDR3 protein: CASRDGPVGGYTF

V gene: TRBV7-9
CDR3 length: 13
CDR3 protein: CASVTSGGETQYF

V gene: TRBV19
CDR3 length: 14
CDR3 protein: CASGIRDREGEQYF

V gene: TRBV20-1
CDR3 length: 15
CDR3 protein: CSAHSAGGRYNEQFF

V gene: TRBV5-4
CDR3 length: 15
CDR3 protein: CASSPGTPGSYEQYF

V gene: TRBV6-1
CDR3 length: 14
CDR3 protein: CASGLPAGGQPQHF

V gene: TRBV28
CDR3 length: 16
CDR3 protein: CASSSGLASLRDTQYF

V gene: TRBV28
CDR3 length: 15
CDR3 protein: CASSLGGSLSYEQYF

V gene: TRBV7-9
CDR3 length: 16
CDR3 protein: CASSSNTGVGTGELFF

V gene: TRBV14
CDR3 length: 13
CDR3 protein: CASSQGQLYEQYF

V gene: TRBV7-9
CDR3 length: 14
CDR3 protein: CASSLDATNTEAFF

V gene: TRBV29-1
CDR3 length: 12
CDR3 protein: CSVEGAEETQYF

V gene: TRBV5-1
CDR3 length: 14
CDR3 protein: CASSLRPSSYEQYF

V gene: TRBV6-1
CDR3 length: 15
CDR3 protein: CASEPSQGRVTEAFF

V gene: TRBV7-6
CDR3 length: 16
CDR3 protein: CASSLAGNRGQETQYF

V gene: TRBV9
CDR3 length: 15
CDR3 protein: CASSVAGTRGNEQFF

V gene: TRBV4-3
CDR3 length: 16
CDR3 protein: CASSRDAGGGNEKLFF